Below are 8 T cell receptor beta chains sequenced from a single sample in a study of regulatory T cells in long-lasting Graves disease. CDR3-region Arm-PCR and iRepertoire HTBI primers produced the TCR beta libraries. TCRdb processed the multiplex PCR reads anew with MiXCR; each CDR3 protein has one entry. Among 450,000 to 500,000 distinct CDR3 sequences listed, around 15% were seen once. Documented time point: newly diagnosed GD, antithyroid drugs for less than 3 months. RNA isolated from PBMCs was used to make the TCR library. The same data also went into a second study, on T cells in Graves' hyperthyroidism and ophthalmopathy.

The specimen was peripheral blood mononuclear cells (PBMCs), collected at new diagnosis, from a patient treated with antithyroid drugs. Every receptor here comes from a man aged 40-49 years with Graves disease.

This clonotype has at least ten counts. The chain couples TRBV27 to TRBJ2-5, with 7 bases lining up with TRBD2. This CDR3 has 14 residues. V was pared by 5 bases and J by 4 bases, with 7 bases of the junction left unmatched. The germline gives CDR1 MNHEY, CDR2 SMNVEV (reference sequence). The CDR3 bases are TGTGCCAGCAGTAAAGGACTAGTTCGAGAGACCCAGTACTTC. Translation gives CASSKGLVRETQYF.

The chain combines TRBV5-6 with TRBJ1-1, with D possibly TRBD1 on 6 matching bases. Looked up from germline, CDR1 is SGHDT and CDR2 is YYEEEE. The CDR3 is 12 amino acids. The V and J ends lost 1 base and 7 bases respectively, with 8 bases between them. CDR3 protein: CASSLLGGEAFF. The CDR3 region has the DNA TGTGCCAGCAGCTTGTTAGGGGGTGAAGCTTTCTTT.

There are many counts of this clonotype. The chain combines TRBV20-1 with TRBJ1-2; no clear D gene. CDR1 is DFQATT, CDR2 SNEGSKA, per germline (reference sequence). V lost 2 bases and J lost 5, with 9 bases in between. The CDR3 contains 12 residues. CDR3 nucleotide sequence: TGCAGTGCTAGACTTCGTTCGTATGGCTACACCTTC. This codes for CSARLRSYGYTF.

There are a few counts of this clonotype. The CDR3 sequence: CASSISGQGSYEQYF. The DNA of the CDR3 is TGTGCCAGTAGTATTTCGGGACAGGGATCCTACGAGCAGTACTTC. The chain carries TRBV19 and TRBJ2-7, with 9 bases lining up with TRBD1. Germline V gene sequence: CDR1 LNHDA, CDR2 SQIVND (reference sequence). Trimming removed 3 bases from V and 1 base from J; junction bases left unmatched: 4. The CDR3 sequence is 15 residues long.

Of note for this clonotype: One base away lies a much larger clone, so this may be a sequencing read error. The chain is built from TRBV11-2 and TRBJ2-2, with D tentatively TRBD1 (6 bases). Germline-derived CDR1 and CDR2 are SGHAT and FQNNGV. This CDR3 has 14 residues. V dropped 4 bases and J dropped 5 bases, with 11 bases sitting between them. The chain's CDR3 is CASSSYRETGELFF. The CDR3 DNA follows: TGTGCCAGCAGCTCCTACAGGGAGACCGGGGAGCTGTTTTTT.

A note on this clonotype: This may stem from a read error, because a much larger clone lies one nucleotide away. This rearrangement joins TRBV12-5 to TRBJ1-4, with D tentatively TRBD1 (5 bases). Per germline, CDR1 LGHNT and CDR2 FRNRAP. CDR3 size: 14 residues. CDR3: CASGLGSVRENLFF. The CDR3 DNA is TGTGCTAGTGGTTTGGGTTCCGTCAGGGAAAACCTGTTTTTT.

On this clonotype: This sequence may be a read error, since a much larger clone differs from it by one base. J is TRBJ2-2 and V is TRBV2, with D perhaps TRBD2 (5 bases). Germline CDR1 SNHLY, CDR2 FYNNEI. The length of the CDR3 is 14 residues. The CDR3 spells CASSEEAVTGELLF. CDR3 nucleotide sequence: TGTGCCAGCAGTGAAGAGGCGGTCACCGGGGAGCTGCTTTTT.

To note about this clonotype: This sequence may be a read error, since a much larger clone differs from it by one base. J is TRBJ1-3 and V is TRBV19; 8 positions agree with TRBD1. The CDR3 is 16 amino acids. The germline V gene has CDR1 LNHDA and CDR2 SQIVND (reference sequence). CDR3 nucleotides: TGTGCCAGTATACGGGGGACAGGCTACTCTGGAAACACCATACATTTT. This translates into CASIRGTGYSGNTIHF.